These 30 T cell receptor beta chains came from one sample sequenced in a study of T cells in women clearing cervical HPV infection. The repertoire was sequenced with immunoSEQ multiplex PCR; TCRdb's copy has only in-frame clones and lacks some. The sample table includes 25,000 to 35,000 clones. Sequencing used blood buffy coat. Receptors originate from a woman between 18 and 70 years old with a cervical HPV16 infection that either progressed to CIN3+ or cleared (not recorded which).

Details on this clone: The sequence runs out 3 residues before the end of the CDR3; the remainder is reconstructed from the germline J gene. The V gene is TRBV5-4, the J gene TRBJ2-3, with TRBD2 matching 8 bases. V dropped 1 base and J dropped 0; count of bases not matched to a gene: 4. CDR1 and CDR2 from the germline V gene are SGHNT and YYREEE (reference sequence). The CDR3 is 16 amino acids. CDR3 bases read: TGTGCCAGCAGCTTGAATAGCGGGGCTAGCACAGATACG. It codes for CASSLNSGASTDT. The CDR3 in full is CASSLNSGASTDTQYF.

As regards this clone: Read coverage stops 3 residues before the CDR3 terminus; the germline J gene supplies the remainder. This rearrangement joins TRBV5-1 to TRBJ2-3; maybe TRBD2 (5 bases). The germline CDR1 and CDR2 sequences are SGHRS and YFSETQ. The CDR3 consists of 14 residues. V was cut by 0 bases and J by 5 bases, with 10 bases left in between. CDR3 bases read: TGCGCCAGCAGCTTGGATAGGACTGAAGATACG. Its protein product is CASSLDRTEDT. The whole CDR3 region reads CASSLDRTEDTQYF.

As regards this clone: The read terminates 3 residues before the CDR3 end, so the remaining end is supplied by the germline J gene. V usage is TRBV6-1 and J usage is TRBJ2-5; TRBD2 is a possible D gene (5 bases). Trimming left V 4 bases short and J 5 bases short, with 11 bases between. Germline CDR1 is MNHNS and CDR2 is SASEGT. The CDR3 length is 13 residues. The part of the CDR3 DNA that was read is TGTGCCAGCAGTGGACTGCGCGGGGAGACC. This encodes CASSGLRGET. The complete CDR3 protein is CASSGLRGETQYF.

As concerns this clone: The CDR3 goes on 3 residues after the read ends, and that part is filled in from the germline J gene. The chain couples TRBV19 to TRBJ1-2; 9 nucleotides agree with TRBD1. The CDR3 covers 13 residues. V gave up 5 bases and J gave up 5 bases; unmatched junction bases: 3. The V gene's germline CDR1 is LNHDA and CDR2 SQIVND (reference sequence). The sequenced part of the CDR3 DNA is TGTGCCAGTAGTGCCGGGACAGGGTATGGC. Protein product: CASSAGTGYG. The full CDR3 reads CASSAGTGYGYTF.

Concerning this clone: The sequenced fragment ends 3 residues before the CDR3 boundary, so the rest is inferred from the germline J gene. The chain links TRBV20-1 to TRBJ1-1; D uncertain. Looked up from germline, CDR1 is DFQATT and CDR2 is SNEGSKA (reference sequence). Trimming removed 1 base at V and 2 bases at J, with 11 bases between. The CDR3 is 14 residues long. The CDR3 loop reads CSARVGGPNTEAFF. The sequenced CDR3 bases are TGCAGTGCTAGAGTTGGAGGGCCCAACACTGAA.

Notes on this clone: The read ends 3 residues shy of where the CDR3 ends; the end is completed using the germline J gene. This rearrangement joins TRBV19 to TRBJ2-7; 8 bases line up with TRBD2. Losses at the gene ends were 7 bases for V and 0 bases for J; bases not matched to a gene: 5. Germline CDR1 LNHDA, CDR2 SQIVND (reference sequence). CDR3 size: 14 residues. The covered CDR3 bases are TGTGCCAGTACGGCGGGAGGCAGCTCCTACGAG. Residues: CASTAGGSSYE. The CDR3 in its entirety is CASTAGGSSYEQYF.

As regards this clone: The read falls 3 residues short of the CDR3 end, and the missing part is taken from the germline J gene. V and J are TRBV18 and TRBJ1-2; no clear D. Germline CDR1 KGHSH, CDR2 LQKENI. The CDR3 length is 11 residues. The CDR3 sequence is CASSPSDDYTF. CDR3 DNA, as far as it was read: TGTGCCAGCTCACCATCAGATGAC.

Notes on this clone: The read stops 3 residues short of the end of the CDR3; the missing end is completed from the germline J gene. The V gene is TRBV6-1, the J gene TRBJ2-2; D may be TRBD1 (5 bases). The V end lost 2 bases, the J end lost 4 bases, and 8 bases lay between the germline ends. Germline V CDR1 and CDR2: MNHNS, SASEGT. The CDR3 runs 14 residues. The CDR3 loop is CASSEQGITGELFF. The CDR3 DNA, read in part, is TGTGCCAGCAGTGAACAGGGAATCACCGGGGAG.

To note about this clone: The read falls 3 residues short of the CDR3 end, and the missing part is taken from the germline J gene. V gene TRBV19 combines with J gene TRBJ2-1, with 12 bases aligning to TRBD2. The ends lost 8 bases at V and 8 bases at J; junction bases unmatched: 10. The CDR3 is 15 amino acids. The germline V gene has CDR1 LNHDA and CDR2 SQIVND (reference sequence). The CDR3 DNA, read in part, is TGTGCCAGTTCGGGGGCTAGCGGGAGGGGGGATGAG. Its protein is CASSGASGRGDE. The CDR3 reads in full as CASSGASGRGDEQFF.

To note about this clone: The read terminates 3 residues ahead of where the CDR3 ends, so the germline J gene completes it. The rearrangement joins TRBV12-3 or TRBV12-4 to TRBJ2-1, with 8 nucleotides matching TRBD2. The CDR3 extends over 17 amino acids. J gave up 4 bases and V 5 bases, and 13 bases lay outside the gene matches. CDR3 protein: CASSLDLSGRRYNEQFF. The part of the CDR3 DNA that was read is TGTGCCAGCAGTCTCGACTTGAGCGGGAGACGGTACAATGAG.

Details on this clone: The CDR3 goes on 3 residues after the read ends, and that part is filled in from the germline J gene. V and J are TRBV11-2 and TRBJ2-7, with D uncertain. In germline, CDR1 is SGHAT, CDR2 FQNNGV. The CDR3 spans 12 residues. The V end lost 1 base, the J end lost 2 bases, and 3 bases lay between the germline ends. The CDR3: CASSLAAYEQYF. The CDR3 bases that were read are TGTGCCAGCAGCTTAGCAGCCTACGAG.

As to this clone: The read gets to within 3 residues of the CDR3 end, and the germline J gene fills in the rest. The chain uses TRBV6-4 and TRBJ2-5; TRBD1 matches 10 bases. CDR3 length: 16 amino acids. Germline V gives CDR1 MRHNA, CDR2 SNTAGT. J was trimmed by 5 bases and V by 4 bases; bases with no gene match: 10. The CDR3 DNA, read in part, is TGTGCCAGCAGTGCCCGACAGGGGGCCTATTTGGAGACC. It is translated as CASSARQGAYLET. The entire CDR3 protein reads CASSARQGAYLETQYF.

With respect to this clone: The DNA ends 3 residues before the CDR3 does, and the rest of the CDR3 is filled in from the germline J gene. J is TRBJ2-3 and V is TRBV6-1, with 8 positions matching TRBD1. The CDR3 contains 13 residues. Germline V gene sequence: CDR1 MNHNS, CDR2 SASEGT. The CDR3 is CASSEADRETQYF. The part of the CDR3 DNA that was read is TGTGCCAGCAGTGAAGCGGACAGGGAGACG.

Turning to this clone: The read stops 3 residues short of the end of the CDR3; the missing end is completed from the germline J gene. V is TRBV7-9 and J is TRBJ1-2; possibly TRBD1 for D (6 bases). CDR3 length: 15 residues. CDR1 and CDR2 (germline): SEHNR, FQNEAQ (reference sequence). CDR3: CASSPGRGGLIVYTF. The DNA read from the CDR3 is TGTGCCAGCAGCCCGGGCAGAGGGGGACTAATCGTC.

The sequenced part of the CDR3 DNA is TGTGCCAGCAGCACCCCGGGACAGGGCACCAATGAG. Translated: CASSTPGQGTNE. The whole CDR3 reads CASSTPGQGTNEQFF. The chain couples TRBV13 to TRBJ2-1; the match to TRBD1 covers 9 bases. The read terminates 3 residues before the CDR3 end, so the remaining end is supplied by the germline J gene. The CDR3 sequence is 15 residues long. V dropped 5 bases and J dropped 6; count of bases not matched to a gene: 8. Per the germline V gene, CDR1 is PRHDT and CDR2 is FYEKMQ (reference sequence).

This CDR3 reads CASKLQVDTEAFF. The DNA read from the CDR3 is TGTGCCAGCAAATTACAGGTAGACACTGAA. V gene TRBV2 combines with J gene TRBJ1-1; D is possibly TRBD1 (5 bases). Read data end 3 residues before the CDR3 end; the end is taken from the germline J gene. The V gene's germline CDR1 is SNHLY and CDR2 FYNNEI. Trimming shortened V by 7 bases and J by 3 bases, and 12 bases separated the two germline ends. This CDR3 region has 13 residues. Full variable domain (rest looked up from reference TRBV2 and TRBJ1-1): EPEVTQTPSHQVTQMGQEVILRCVPISNHLYFYWYRQILGQKVEFLVSFYNNEISEKSEIFDDQFSVERPDGSNFTLKIRSTKLEDSAMYFCASKLQVDTEAFFGQGTRLTVV.

A remark on this clone: The sequenced fragment ends 3 residues before the CDR3 boundary, so the rest is inferred from the germline J gene. The chain carries TRBV7-9 and TRBJ2-1, with TRBD1 matching over 12 bases. The CDR3 contains 14 residues. Per the germline V gene, CDR1 is SEHNR and CDR2 is FQNEAQ (reference sequence). With V trimmed by 3 bases and J by 9 bases, 3 bases remained unmatched. The CDR3 DNA, read in part, is TGTGCCAGCAGCTTTGGGACAGGGGGCATTGAG. Translating gives CASSFGTGGIE. The entire CDR3 is CASSFGTGGIEQFF.

With regard to this clone: The read halts 3 residues ahead of the CDR3 end, with the missing end drawn from the germline J gene. This chain joins TRBV2 and TRBJ2-1; 8 bases map to TRBD2. This CDR3 has 13 residues. The ends lost 7 bases at V and 4 bases at J; junction bases unmatched: 3. Per germline, CDR1 SNHLY and CDR2 FYNNEI. The CDR3 bases that were read are TGTGCCAGCACTAAGCGGGAGTACAATGAG. It specifies CASTKREYNE. Given in full, the CDR3 is CASTKREYNEQFF.

Of note for this clone: The DNA ends 3 residues before the CDR3 does, and the rest of the CDR3 is filled in from the germline J gene. The V call is TRBV12-3 or TRBV12-4, the J call TRBJ2-2; no definite D call. V was cut by 6 bases and J by 7 bases, with 12 bases left in between. The CDR3 has 13 amino acids. The CDR3 sequence: CASSPYSGGELFF. CDR3 DNA, as far as it was read: TGTGCCAGCAGCCCATACAGTGGCGGGGAG.

Regarding this clone: Read sequence stops 3 residues before the CDR3 end, and the germline J gene provides the missing end. The chain joins TRBV30 to TRBJ2-2; perhaps TRBD1 as D (6 bases). Trimming shortened V by 4 bases and J by 4 bases, and 16 bases separated the two germline ends. Germline V gives CDR1 GTSNPN, CDR2 SVGIG (reference sequence). The CDR3 spans 15 residues. CDR3 DNA, as far as it was read: TGTGCCTGGAATAGGCCGAACAGGGCCACCGGGGAG. It encodes CAWNRPNRATGE. The entire CDR3 protein is CAWNRPNRATGELFF.

On this clone itself: The read gets to within 3 residues of the CDR3 end, and the germline J gene fills in the rest. The rearrangement joins TRBV5-1 to TRBJ2-5, with 11 bases matching TRBD1. CDR1 is SGHRS, CDR2 YFSETQ, per germline. The CDR3 is 16 residues long. The V segment lost 4 bases and the J segment 4 bases; nucleotides outside the gene matches: 9. CDR3 in amino acids: CASSLPGDRGAETQYF. The DNA read from the CDR3 is TGCGCCAGCAGCCTACCAGGGGACAGGGGGGCAGAGACC.

Regarding this clone: The read finishes 3 residues shy of the CDR3 end, and the germline J gene is used to complete it. This chain links TRBV14 with TRBJ2-5; no definite D call. CDR1 is SGHDN and CDR2 is FVKESK in the germline V gene. V lost 0 bases, J lost 4 bases, and 9 bases lay in between. The CDR3 totals 14 residues. The sequenced part of the CDR3 DNA is TGTGCCAGCAGCCAAGACAGAGGTCCAGAGACC. This gives the protein CASSQDRGPET. The whole CDR3 sequence is CASSQDRGPETQYF.

Details on this clone: From the germline J gene comes the end of the CDR3, since the read stops 3 residues before it. This rearrangement joins TRBV30 to TRBJ2-1; 12 nucleotides agree with TRBD2. The CDR3 consists of 14 residues. V shed 5 bases and J 4 bases; nucleotides not matched to a gene: 3. Germline values: CDR1 GTSNPN, CDR2 SVGIG (reference sequence). The CDR3 loop reads CAWSLAGGYNEQFF. CDR3 DNA, as far as it was read: TGTGCCTGGTCACTAGCGGGAGGATACAATGAG. Complete variable domain (other parts from reference TRBV30 and TRBJ2-1): SQTIHQWPATLVQPVGSPLSLECTVEGTSNPNLYWYRQAAGRGLQLLFYSVGIGQISSEVPQNLSASRPQDRQFILSSKKLLLSDSGFYLCAWSLAGGYNEQFFGPGTRLTVL.

Notes on this clone: The missing CDR3 end, 3 residues past where the read stops, is filled in from the germline J gene. The J gene is TRBJ2-1, the V gene TRBV11-2; D is uncertain. The ends were cut back, 1 base at V and 5 bases at J, with 9 bases in the middle. There are 14 residues in the CDR3. Germline CDR1 SGHAT, CDR2 FQNNGV. Incomplete CDR3 DNA: TGTGCCAGCAGCTTAGGACTTTTAGACAATGAG. Translating gives CASSLGLLDNE. The entire CDR3 is CASSLGLLDNEQFF.

Comments on this clone: The CDR3 end lies 3 residues beyond the end of the read and is filled in from the germline J gene. The chain has TRBV2 and TRBJ1-5; D gene ambiguous. The CDR3 sequence is 13 residues long. V was shortened by 0 bases and J by 5 bases, with 5 bases between the two germline ends. CDR1 and CDR2 from the germline V gene are SNHLY and FYNNEI. Incomplete CDR3 DNA: TGTGCCAGCAGTGAAGCGCGTGATCAGCCC. This translates into CASSEARDQP. The complete CDR3 sequence is CASSEARDQPQHF. The full variable domain, rest sourced from reference TRBV2 and TRBJ1-5, is EPEVTQTPSHQVTQMGQEVILRCVPISNHLYFYWYRQILGQKVEFLVSFYNNEISEKSEIFDDQFSVERPDGSNFTLKIRSTKLEDSAMYFCASSEARDQPQHFGDGTRLSIL.

Regarding this clone: From the germline J gene comes the end of the CDR3, since the read stops 3 residues before it. This sequence joins TRBV19 and TRBJ2-7; 11 nucleotides line up with TRBD1. V lost 7 bases and J lost 0; bases outside the gene matches: 5. CDR1 and CDR2 (germline): LNHDA, SQIVND (reference sequence). CDR3 length: 15 amino acids. This CDR3 is CASTPGQGGSYEQYF. CDR3 bases read: TGTGCCAGTACTCCGGGACAGGGGGGCTCCTACGAG.

A remark on this clone: The read ends 3 residues shy of where the CDR3 ends; the end is completed using the germline J gene. V and J are TRBV20-1 and TRBJ2-1; a possible D gene is TRBD2 (8 bases). The V and J ends lost 7 bases and 9 bases respectively, with 19 bases between them. Germline CDR1 DFQATT, CDR2 SNEGSKA (reference sequence). The CDR3 consists of 13 residues. CDR3 region: CSVPGGLDREQFF. CDR3 DNA (partial): TGCAGTGTCCCAGGGGGACTAGATCGTGAG.

The CDR3 sequence is CASRGVRGLAGGETQYF. Partial CDR3 DNA: TGTGCCAGCAGGGGAGTGCGTGGACTAGCGGGAGGCGAGACC. The chain joins TRBV2 to TRBJ2-5, with 14 nucleotides matching TRBD2. The CDR3 end is not reached by the read, which stops 3 residues before it; the germline J gene fills it in. This CDR3 spans 17 amino acids. Per germline, CDR1 SNHLY and CDR2 FYNNEI. Unmatched junction bases numbered 11, after V lost 6 bases and J lost 5 bases.

With respect to this clone: Read data end 3 residues before the CDR3 end; the end is taken from the germline J gene. The V call is TRBV30, the J call TRBJ1-2; D remains unclear. The CDR3 consists of 13 residues. The V gene's germline CDR1 is GTSNPN and CDR2 SVGIG (reference sequence). Between the trimmed V and J ends, which lost 7 bases and 2 bases, there was a span of 14 bases. The CDR3 sequence is CASHPGLNYGYTF. Partial CDR3 DNA: TGTGCCTCCCACCCCGGACTGAACTATGGC.

A word on this clone: The CDR3 end lies 3 residues beyond the end of the read and is filled in from the germline J gene. The chain employs TRBV19 and TRBJ1-6; D uncertain. Trimming shortened V by 2 bases and J by 0 bases, and 11 bases separated the two germline ends. The CDR3 has 17 residues. From germline, CDR1 is LNHDA and CDR2 SQIVND (reference sequence). The CDR3 DNA, read in part, is TGTGCCAGTAGTATAAAGGTCACCAGCTCCTATAATTCACCC. It codes for CASSIKVTSSYNSP. The entire CDR3 protein is CASSIKVTSSYNSPLHF.